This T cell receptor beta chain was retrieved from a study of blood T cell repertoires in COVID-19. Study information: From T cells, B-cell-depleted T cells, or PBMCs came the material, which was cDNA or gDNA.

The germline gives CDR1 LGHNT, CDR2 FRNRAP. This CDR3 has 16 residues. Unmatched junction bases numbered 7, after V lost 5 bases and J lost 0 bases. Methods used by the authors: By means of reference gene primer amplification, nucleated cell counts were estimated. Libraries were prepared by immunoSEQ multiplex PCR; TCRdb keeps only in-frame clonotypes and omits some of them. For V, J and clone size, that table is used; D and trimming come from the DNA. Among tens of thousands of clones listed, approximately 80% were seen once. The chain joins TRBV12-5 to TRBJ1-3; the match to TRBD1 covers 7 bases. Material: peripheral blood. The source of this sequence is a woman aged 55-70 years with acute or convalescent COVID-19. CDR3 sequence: CASGASDRLSGNTIYF. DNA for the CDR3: TGTGCTAGTGGTGCGTCGGACAGGCTCTCTGGAAACACCATATATTTT.